This paragraph reports one T cell receptor (beta chain). This clonotype was counted at least ten times. No cognate antigen has been identified for it. It has no much larger one-base neighbor in the sample; base qualities were not kept. This record belongs to a study of molecular identifiers for immune sequencing clone quantification (dated by TCRdb to the late 2010s). Study-wide context: For a replicate experiment, RNA from about 21,000 or 97,000 naive CD8 T cells was divided into five aliquots, of which four were sequenced. The study was a methods study using CD8 T cells to benchmark molecular-identifier clustering-based TCR repertoire sequencing (MIDCIRS) and TCR RNA copy counting.

CDR1 and CDR2, looked up from the germline V gene (reference sequence), are SEHNR and FQNEAQ. The CDR3 starts with the cysteine, ends with the phenylalanine, and has 16 residues. The sequence is cut down to CDR3 DNA, 48 bases in frame from base 1. The V end loses 5 bases and the J end loses 2 bases, and a stretch of 17 bases separates them. Naive CD8 T cell libraries were made from about 20,000 to 1,000,000 sorted cells using 10%, 30% or 50% of purified RNA. Naive CD8 T cells were FACS-sorted as CD8+CD4-CCR7+CD45RA+ on a BD FACSAria II into RLT Plus buffer. Around 10 TCR copies' worth of Jurkat RNA were spiked into roughly 20,000-1,000,000 naive CD8 T cell samples to test detection sensitivity. Enrichment of CD8 T cells was performed with RosetteSep CD8+ T Cell Enrichment Cocktail and Ficoll-Paque, after which ACK red cell lysis was carried out. Libraries were built with PCR. TCRdb lists the instrument as NextSeq 500. Preparation of bulk TCR libraries followed a previously described approach, with the TCR primers listed in Table S5. Total RNA was purified with the Qiagen AllPrep DNA/RNA kit. Before any analysis, reads coming from multiple sequencing runs of the same library were combined into one pool. In the authors' own workflow: Reads were retained only if an exact TCR constant sequence was present, and the retained reads were trimmed to 150 nt and grouped according to their 12-nt molecular barcodes. Reads within each barcode group were sub-clustered using a 15% Levenshtein threshold, and quality-weighted consensus sequences were constructed for each RNA molecule. Non-functional sequences were discarded, and so were lower-count sequences lying one edit away from another sequence. Based on fitting two negative binomial distributions, any barcode sub-cluster with under 20% of the maximum read count was discarded. Starting from the raw public reads, TCRdb applied fastp trimming at Q25, assembled clones with MiXCR and retained in-frame beta chains. Rows are combined by CDR3 protein, so each entry shows the most common genes and DNA. The V and J calls shown here were made by TCRdb, not taken from the authors' results. The sample contains nearly 650,000 distinct CDR3 sequences, around 25% of them found a single time. The ten biggest clones cover about 0.84% of the sample.

Study-wide findings and limitations: In CMV-specific effector cells, clones with more than 20 RNA copies accounted for over 97% of molecules, whereas in naive cells such clones accounted for under 1%. Highly expanded clone sizes could be underestimated if identical TCR molecules share a barcode. Modeling gave about 3 recovered TCR RNA copies per cell versus 8 to 10 by digital PCR, implying 25% to 30% capture efficiency. Spiked-in Jurkat TCR RNA (approximately 10 copies' worth), which is not part of the donor repertoire, was contained in the naive libraries. A single cell's worth of spiked-in Jurkat TCR RNA was reported detectable even among about a million naive CD8 T cells. Without barcode sub-clustering, chimeric consensus sequences inflated TCR diversity; chimeras reached as high as 47%.

The TCR originated in a human donor in good health. Some libraries in this study had Jurkat cell RNA spiked in. The sequence joins TRBV7-9 to TRBJ2-3; TRBD2 is possibly the D segment (5 matching bases). The specimen was naive CD8+ T cells from blood, with Jurkat cell RNA spiked in. The cell subset or site label here, explained by the study, means: FACS-sorted CD8+CD4-CCR7+CD45RA+ naive T cells. The DNA sequence is as follows: TGTGCCAGCAGCCCACTGAGCGGAGCTGACACAGATACGCAGTATTTT. Its product reads: CASSPLSGADTDTQYF.